These 27 T cell receptor beta chains originate from one sample sequenced in a study of cytotoxic CD8 clonotypes in ibrutinib-treated CLL. The table came from immunoSEQ multiplex PCR; TCRdb's copy has only in-frame clones and leaves some out. The sample lists approximately 130,000 clones, around 84% occurring once. This specimen consisted of PBMCs, obtained after 24 months of ibrutinib treatment. These TCRs come from a human donor with chronic lymphocytic leukemia.

The V gene is TRBV7-3, the J gene TRBJ2-1; 8 bases line up with TRBD1. Looked up from germline, CDR1 is SGHTA and CDR2 is FQGTGA. The CDR3 totals 15 residues. The ends lost 1 base at V and 1 base at J; junction bases unmatched: 0. DNA of the CDR3: TGTGCCAGCAGCTTAAACAGGGGGTCCTACAATGAGCAGTTCTTC. It encodes CASSLNRGSYNEQFF.

Only a few counts were recorded for this clone. The V call is TRBV27, the J call TRBJ1-5, with 7 bases matching TRBD1. CDR1 and CDR2 (germline): MNHEY, SMNVEV (reference sequence). The CDR3 is 14 residues long. Losses at the gene ends were 6 bases for V and 6 bases for J; bases not matched to a gene: 8. The CDR3 is CASSPRGPFQPQHF. CDR3 bases: TGTGCCAGCAGCCCAAGGGGGCCCTTTCAGCCCCAGCATTTT.

The chain has TRBV4-2 and TRBJ2-7; a possible D gene is TRBD2 (8 bases). The V gene's germline CDR1 is LGHNA and CDR2 YNFKEQ. Trimming removed 0 bases at V and 2 bases at J, with 17 bases between. CDR3 size: 17 residues. CDR3 bases: TGTGCCAGCAGCCAAGATAGCGGGACAGCCCACACCTACGAGCAGTACTTC. This sequence encodes CASSQDSGTAHTYEQYF.

This rearrangement joins TRBV5-4 to TRBJ1-6, with TRBD1 matching 7 bases. This CDR3 contains 16 residues. CDR1 is SGHNT, CDR2 YYREEE, per germline (reference sequence). After removal of 0 bases from V and 6 bases from J, the junction contained 6 bases not matched to a gene. CDR3: CASSLEGGQINSPLHF. As DNA, the CDR3 is TGTGCCAGCAGCTTGGAGGGGGGACAGATTAATTCACCCCTCCACTTT.

This clone was detected once. V gene TRBV14 combines with J gene TRBJ1-2, with unresolved D. The CDR3 is made up of 13 amino acids. Germline CDR1 is SGHDN and CDR2 is FVKESK. The ends were cut back, 0 bases at V and 4 bases at J, with 6 bases in the middle. The CDR3 DNA is TGTGCCAGCAGCCAAGAATACGGCTATGGCTACACCTTC. Protein sequence: CASSQEYGYGYTF.

The V call is TRBV29-1, the J call TRBJ1-1; D uncertain. CDR1 SQVTM and CDR2 ANQGSEA come from the germline V gene. This CDR3 is 12 amino acids long. Trimming cost V 6 bases and J 1 base, with 9 bases left between them. Here the CDR3 DNA reads TGCAGCGTGCCCACAGAGAACACTGAAGCTTTCTTT. Protein product: CSVPTENTEAFF.

The genes are TRBV10-3 and TRBJ1-4; D gene uncertain. CDR3 length: 10 amino acids. V was shortened by 11 bases and J by 8 bases, with 9 bases between the two germline ends. The germline V gene encodes CDR1 ENHRY and CDR2 SYGVKD. CDR3 sequence (DNA): TGTGCCTGCGGCGAAGAAAAACTGTTTTTT. Translation gives CACGEEKLFF.

The chain uses TRBV18 and TRBJ2-4; perhaps TRBD2 as D (7 bases). CDR1 and CDR2 (germline): KGHSH, LQKENI. This CDR3 has 17 residues. Between the trimmed V and J ends, which lost 4 bases and 0 bases, there was a span of 16 bases. CDR3 bases: TGTGCCAGCTCACAAATTGCGGGGGCGCGAGCCAAAAACATTCAGTACTTC. It is translated as CASSQIAGARAKNIQYF.

CDR3 DNA: TGTGCTAGTGGTTTGGGGACAGTGAATGAGCAGTTCTTC. Amino acid sequence: CASGLGTVNEQFF. This sequence joins TRBV12-5 and TRBJ2-1; the D gene is possibly TRBD1 (6 bases). The germline V and J ends were trimmed by 1 base and 7 bases, with 8 bases remaining between them. The CDR3 has 13 amino acids. CDR1 and CDR2 from the germline V gene are LGHNT and FRNRAP.

The genes are TRBV18 and TRBJ2-5; D unresolved. The germline V gene has CDR1 KGHSH and CDR2 LQKENI. V was trimmed by 6 bases and J by 5 bases, leaving 10 bases between them. This CDR3 is built from 12 residues. The CDR3 is CASSNPGETQYF. CDR3 in DNA: TGTGCCAGCTCGAACCCTGGGGAGACCCAGTACTTC.

The rearrangement links TRBV23-1 to TRBJ2-5; D is perhaps TRBD1 (5 bases). TRBV23-1 is an open reading frame whose function is uncertain. The CDR3 contains 16 residues. With 7 bases removed from V and 2 bases from J, the gap between germline ends came to 20 bases. CDR3 bases: TGCGCCAGCACCTACCGCAGGGCCCGGCGGCAAGAGACCCAGTACTTC. Its protein product is CASTYRRARRQETQYF.

The J gene is TRBJ2-5, the V gene TRBV11-3; TRBD2 agrees at 10 bases. Per the germline V gene, CDR1 is SGHNT and CDR2 is YENEEA. The CDR3 sequence is 15 residues long. The ends lost 2 bases at V and 2 bases at J; junction bases unmatched: 2. As DNA, the CDR3 is TGTGCCAGCAGCTTACGACTAGCGGGTCAAGAGACCCAGTACTTC. This sequence encodes CASSLRLAGQETQYF. Full variable domain (remainder filled in from reference TRBV11-3 and TRBJ2-5): EAGVVQSPRYKIIEKKQPVAFWCNPISGHNTLYWYLQNLGQGPELLIRYENEEAVDDSQLPKDRFSAERLKGVDSTLKIQPAELGDSAVYLCASSLRLAGQETQYFGPGTRLLVL.

This clone was detected a few times. The rearrangement joins TRBV27 to TRBJ1-5, with TRBD1 matching 7 bases. Losses at the gene ends were 3 bases for V and 5 bases for J; bases not matched to a gene: 7. CDR1 is MNHEY, CDR2 SMNVEV, per germline (reference sequence). The CDR3 contains 15 residues. The CDR3 nucleotides are TGTGCCAGCAGTTTTAAGGGACAGAGTCATCAGCCCCAGCATTTT. Translation gives CASSFKGQSHQPQHF.

The chain recombines TRBV12-5 with TRBJ2-1; D might be TRBD1 or TRBD2, each matching 6 bases. The V gene lost 3 bases and the J gene lost 7 bases, with 13 bases spanning the gap. Per germline, CDR1 LGHNT and CDR2 FRNRAP. The CDR3 totals 14 residues. The CDR3 DNA sequence: TGTGCTAGTGGTTTTTTGGGGGGCCGGAATGAGCAGTTCTTC. This codes for CASGFLGGRNEQFF.

This clone was found a few times. The gene calls are TRBV7-2 and TRBJ1-6; D gene uncertain. The CDR3 extends over 14 amino acids. V shed 0 bases and J shed 10 bases, with 10 bases lying between them. Germline CDR1 SGHTA, CDR2 FQGNSA. The CDR3 spells CASSLAGSGSPLHF. As DNA, the CDR3 is TGTGCCAGCAGCTTAGCAGGGTCGGGCTCACCCCTCCACTTT. The entire variable domain, with the rest obtained from reference TRBV7-2 and TRBJ1-6, is as follows: GAGVSQSPSNKVTEKGKDVELRCDPISGHTALYWYRQSLGQGLEFLIYFQGNSAPDKSGLPSDRFSAERTGGSVSTLTIQRTQQEDSAVYLCASSLAGSGSPLHFGNGTRLTVT.

This chain links TRBV11-2 with TRBJ2-3; the D gene could be TRBD1 or TRBD2 (6 bases each). Germline lookup yields CDR1 SGHAT and CDR2 FQNNGV. Trimming cost V 1 base and J 3 bases, with 17 bases left between them. The CDR3 has 17 residues. CDR3 sequence: CASSLAGAGGETDTQYF. CDR3 DNA: TGTGCCAGCAGCTTAGCGGGGGCAGGCGGTGAGACAGATACGCAGTATTTT.

The chain joins TRBV9 to TRBJ2-2; tentatively, D is TRBD1 (5 bases). V gave up 7 bases and J gave up 5 bases, with 21 bases separating them. The CDR3 extends over 16 amino acids. From germline, CDR1 is SGDLS and CDR2 YYNGEE. CDR3 region: CASPNWPDRATGELFF. CDR3 DNA sequence: TGTGCCAGCCCCAATTGGCCCGACAGAGCGACCGGGGAGCTGTTTTTT.

The V gene is TRBV6-6, the J gene TRBJ2-5; D unclear. V lost 0 bases and J 5 bases, leaving 7 bases between the germline ends. Germline V gene sequence: CDR1 MNHNY, CDR2 SVGAGI (reference sequence). This CDR3 region has 13 residues. CDR3 coding DNA: TGTGCCAGCAGTTACTCCCCTCCGGAGACCCAGTACTTC. Residues: CASSYSPPETQYF.

The gene calls are TRBV6-1 and TRBJ1-1; the D is unclear. Germline V lookup: CDR1 MNHNS, CDR2 SASEGT. V lost 6 bases and J 11 bases, leaving 13 bases between the germline ends. The CDR3 is made up of 11 amino acids. CDR3 in DNA: TGTGCCAGCAGCCAGACGGGGTACGCTTTCTTT. It yields the protein CASSQTGYAFF.

The V call is TRBV7-2, the J call TRBJ1-2; a weak D match, TRBD1 (6 bases). The CDR3 is 12 amino acids. The V end was cut by 1 base, the J end by 13 bases, with 13 bases between. CDR1 is SGHTA and CDR2 is FQGNSA in the germline V gene. The CDR3 sequence: CASSLGGGVVTF. In DNA form, the CDR3 reads TGTGCCAGCAGCTTAGGAGGGGGAGTAGTCACCTTC.

This chain links TRBV7-9 with TRBJ1-2, with 7 positions matching TRBD1. The V gene end was trimmed by 2 bases and the J gene end by 13 bases; junction bases not matched to a gene: 10. The CDR3 covers 13 residues. CDR1 SEHNR and CDR2 FQNEAQ come from the germline V gene (reference sequence). The CDR3 nucleotides are TGTGCCAGCAGCTTATCCGGGACAGAAACACCCACCTTC. Its protein product is CASSLSGTETPTF.

The chain employs TRBV19 and TRBJ2-1; D remains unclear. The V gene lost 6 bases and the J gene lost 0 bases, with 18 bases spanning the gap. This CDR3 region has 17 residues. CDR1 LNHDA and CDR2 SQIVND come from the germline V gene (reference sequence). The CDR3 bases are TGTGCCAGTAGCCAACTAATCCGGAGAAGCTCCTACAATGAGCAGTTCTTC. Residues: CASSQLIRRSSYNEQFF.

This chain joins TRBV5-1 and TRBJ2-7; TRBD2 agrees at 7 bases. V lost 4 bases and J lost 5; bases outside the gene matches: 9. The CDR3 contains 14 residues. Germline V gene lookup returns CDR1 SGHRS and CDR2 YFSETQ. This CDR3 is CASSLTAGTNEQYF. The CDR3 DNA is TGCGCCAGCAGCCTCACCGCCGGGACTAACGAGCAGTACTTC.

This clone has just one count. The chain combines TRBV27 with TRBJ2-1, with D perhaps TRBD2 (6 bases). Trimming took 10 bases from V and 0 from J, leaving 19 bases between them. CDR3 size: 16 residues. CDR1 is MNHEY and CDR2 is SMNVEV in the germline V gene (reference sequence). Written as DNA, the CDR3 is TGTGCCACCGGTCCTTTTGGGGGGAGCTCCTACAATGAGCAGTTCTTC. It is translated as CATGPFGGSSYNEQFF.

The genes are TRBV10-2 and TRBJ2-5; D unclear. This CDR3 is 17 amino acids long. Deletions cut 0 bases from V and 2 bases from J, with 16 bases between. The V gene's germline CDR1 is WSHSY and CDR2 SAAADI. CDR3 protein: CASSESILGFRQETQYF. The DNA for the CDR3 is TGCGCCAGCAGTGAGTCGATTCTGGGGTTTCGGCAAGAGACCCAGTACTTC.

This clone was seen once. The CDR3 DNA follows: TGTGCCAGCTCACCACTTGGGGAAGCTGGAAACACCATATATTTT. Translation gives CASSPLGEAGNTIYF. The chain is built from TRBV18 and TRBJ1-3; no reliable D call. This CDR3 region has 15 residues. The germline gives CDR1 KGHSH, CDR2 LQKENI. V was pared by 1 base and J by 2 bases, with 9 bases between.

The chain joins TRBV18 to TRBJ2-5; TRBD2 matches at 8 bases. The germline V gene has CDR1 KGHSH and CDR2 LQKENI. V gave up 4 bases and J gave up 1 base; unmatched junction bases: 2. This CDR3 has 14 amino acids. Here the CDR3 DNA reads TGTGCCAGCTCACTGGGGACTAGCCAAGAGACCCAGTACTTC. This translates into CASSLGTSQETQYF.